These 21 T cell receptor beta chains were all obtained from the same sample, sequenced in a study of OX40 agonist ivuxolimab in advanced cancers. The library relied on the immunoSEQ multiplex PCR assay. TCRdb obtained this table from immuneACCESS and retained in-frame rearrangements with V and J assigned. These tables miss some clones; where compared with another copy, unresolved V genes account for less than half of the shortfall, and the remainder is unexplained. Recorded for this sample are tens of thousands of clones; roughly 79% of them occurred a single time. Under 3% of the sample is taken by the ten largest. The sequences come from CD4+ or CD8+ T cells sorted from blood, collected in a trial of the OX40 agonist ivuxolimab. Receptor source: an adult with an advanced solid tumor such as melanoma, head and neck, liver or kidney cancer.

The chain carries TRBV5-6 and TRBJ1-5; D possibly corresponds to TRBD1 (6 bases). The CDR3 is 15 amino acids. CDR1 and CDR2 from the germline V gene are SGHDT and YYEEEE. Trimming removed 1 base from V and 3 bases from J, with 11 bases in between. The CDR3 sequence: CASSLIGQPNQPQHF. In DNA form, the CDR3 reads TGTGCCAGCAGCTTGATCGGACAGCCCAATCAGCCCCAGCATTTT.

This chain joins TRBV7-9 and TRBJ1-4; the match to TRBD1 covers 7 bases. Germline CDR1 is SEHNR and CDR2 is FQNEAQ (reference sequence). CDR3 length: 14 amino acids. Trimming removed 4 bases from V and 8 bases from J; junction bases left unmatched: 7. The chain's CDR3 is CASSSRQGREKLFF. In nucleotides, the CDR3 is TGTGCCAGCAGCTCCCGACAGGGTCGAGAAAAACTGTTTTTT.

CDR3 in amino acids: CASSTGTANYGYTF. The CDR3 DNA sequence: TGTGCCAGTAGTACCGGGACAGCTAACTATGGCTACACCTTC. V gene TRBV19 combines with J gene TRBJ1-2; 7 nucleotides line up with TRBD1. CDR1 LNHDA and CDR2 SQIVND come from the germline V gene (reference sequence). The junction had 2 bases not matched to a gene; V was cut back by 4 bases and J by 0 bases. This CDR3 spans 14 amino acids.

This clone was counted a single time. The chain is built from TRBV29-1 and TRBJ2-7, with D tentatively TRBD1 (5 bases). The CDR3 is 12 residues long. The V and J ends lost 5 bases and 3 bases respectively, with 11 bases between them. Germline assignment: CDR1 SQVTM and CDR2 ANQGSEA. The CDR3 spells CSVKAGNYEQYF. The DNA for the CDR3 is TGCAGCGTTAAGGCAGGGAACTACGAGCAGTACTTC.

The CDR3 is CASSFDSYQETQYF. Here the CDR3 DNA reads TGTGCCAGCAGCTTTGACAGCTACCAAGAGACCCAGTACTTC. This chain uses TRBV7-8 with TRBJ2-5; D might be TRBD1 (5 bases). The CDR3 is 14 amino acids. Germline CDR1 is SGHVS and CDR2 is FQNEAQ. V lost 3 bases and J 0 bases, leaving 8 bases between the germline ends.

This clone was detected a few times. V usage is TRBV18 and J usage is TRBJ1-3; 7 bases fit TRBD1. The CDR3 extends over 17 amino acids. Trimming cost V 2 bases and J 2 bases; bases outside gene matches: 9. The germline CDR1 and CDR2 sequences are KGHSH and LQKENI. CDR3 in DNA: TGTGCCAGCTCACCATCGGGACAGTCCGGAGCTGGAAACACCATATATTTT. This encodes CASSPSGQSGAGNTIYF.

The chain joins TRBV7-8 to TRBJ2-5; D unresolved. Germline V gives CDR1 SGHVS, CDR2 FQNEAQ. The ends were cut back, 0 bases at V and 2 bases at J, with 1 base in the middle. The CDR3 runs 12 residues. The CDR3 DNA follows: TGTGCCAGCAGCTTAGCGCAAGAGACCCAGTACTTC. Protein product: CASSLAQETQYF.

The chain joins TRBV7-2 to TRBJ1-5; no definite D call. V was pared by 2 bases and J by 7 bases, with 15 bases between. The germline V gene has CDR1 SGHTA and CDR2 FQGNSA. The CDR3 length is 15 residues. CDR3: CASSLYGVDGQPQHF. The CDR3 nucleotides read TGTGCCAGCAGCTTATATGGTGTGGACGGGCAGCCCCAGCATTTT.

This chain uses TRBV6-5 with TRBJ2-5, with 7 bases that match TRBD2. This CDR3 has 14 amino acids. The J segment lost 7 bases and the V segment lost 6 bases, leaving 11 bases of the junction unmatched. The germline gives CDR1 MNHEY, CDR2 SVGAGI. CDR3 coding DNA: TGTGCCAGCAGATATGGACGGGAGGTATGGACCCAGTACTTC. This sequence encodes CASRYGREVWTQYF.

The rearrangement uses TRBV5-1 and TRBJ2-7; TRBD2 agrees at 10 bases. This CDR3 contains 13 residues. J gave up 4 bases and V 3 bases, and 1 base lay outside the gene matches. Germline V gene data show CDR1 as SGHRS and CDR2 as YFSETQ. The CDR3 reads CASSSSGSYEQYF. The CDR3 DNA is TGCGCCAGCAGCTCTAGCGGGAGTTACGAGCAGTACTTC.

The V call is TRBV7-2, the J call TRBJ1-2; 7 positions agree with TRBD1. J gave up 6 bases and V 2 bases, and 6 bases lay outside the gene matches. The CDR3 extends over 14 amino acids. Germline V CDR1 and CDR2: SGHTA, FQGNSA. This CDR3 is CASSLTPGTDGYTF. CDR3 DNA: TGTGCCAGCAGCTTAACCCCCGGGACAGATGGCTACACCTTC.

This chain links TRBV27 with TRBJ2-7; TRBD2 is a possible D gene (6 bases). The CDR3 extends over 13 amino acids. V was cut by 6 bases and J by 7 bases, with 16 bases left in between. Germline V lookup: CDR1 MNHEY, CDR2 SMNVEV (reference sequence). The CDR3 DNA sequence: TGTGCCAGCAGGCGGGACCCCAGGATGGAGCAGTACTTC. Translating gives CASRRDPRMEQYF.

The chain recombines TRBV7-2 with TRBJ2-1; possibly TRBD1 for D (5 bases). The V gene's germline CDR1 is SGHTA and CDR2 FQGNSA. CDR3 length: 14 amino acids. Between the trimmed V and J ends, which lost 3 bases and 4 bases, there was a span of 10 bases. The CDR3 here is CASSFSRQYNEQFF. CDR3 DNA: TGTGCCAGCAGCTTCAGCCGACAGTACAATGAGCAGTTCTTC.

In its sample, this clone was seen a few times. The chain links TRBV5-6 to TRBJ1-2, with D unclear. This CDR3 has 11 amino acids. Germline V lookup: CDR1 SGHDT, CDR2 YYEEEE. V dropped 2 bases and J dropped 7 bases, with 6 bases sitting between them. Here the CDR3 DNA reads TGTGCCAGCAGCTTTCAAGCTGGCTACACCTTC. This gives the protein CASSFQAGYTF.

V and J are TRBV5-1 and TRBJ2-2; the match to TRBD2 covers 7 bases. Germline CDR1 and CDR2: SGHRS and YFSETQ. The length of the CDR3 is 13 residues. V gave up 3 bases and J gave up 5 bases; unmatched junction bases: 1. This chain's CDR3 is CASSSGLTGELFF. The CDR3 DNA follows: TGCGCCAGCAGCTCGGGACTAACCGGGGAGCTGTTTTTT. Supplemented by reference TRBV5-1 and TRBJ2-2, the full variable domain reads KAGVTQTPRYLIKTRGQQVTLSCSPISGHRSVSWYQQTPGQGLQFLFEYFSETQRNKGNFPGRFSGRQFSNSRSEMNVSTLELGDSALYLCASSSGLTGELFFGEGSRLTVL.

The CDR3 is CASSPWGGGSSGANVLTF. The DNA for the CDR3 is TGCGCCAGCAGCCCGTGGGGGGGTGGATCCTCTGGGGCCAACGTCCTGACTTTC. The chain joins TRBV5-1 to TRBJ2-6, with 7 bases lining up with TRBD2. Trimming at V came to 4 bases and at J to 0 bases, leaving 10 bases not matched to a gene. The CDR3 contains 18 residues. Germline CDR1 reads SGHRS; CDR2 reads YFSETQ.

The V gene is TRBV7-9, the J gene TRBJ1-1, with a tentative D call TRBD1 (6 bases). There are 14 residues in the CDR3. Germline V lookup: CDR1 SEHNR, CDR2 FQNEAQ (reference sequence). Trimming removed 5 bases at V and 0 bases at J, with 10 bases between. Here the CDR3 reads CASSPGQLNTEAFF. The CDR3 nucleotides are TGTGCCAGCAGCCCCGGACAGTTGAACACTGAAGCTTTCTTT.

The rearrangement joins TRBV19 to TRBJ2-7; D uncertain. Germline assignment: CDR1 LNHDA and CDR2 SQIVND (reference sequence). Trimming cost V 4 bases and J 2 bases, with 12 bases left between them. The CDR3 has 14 residues. CDR3 in DNA: TGTGCCAGTAGTAGGGATCAGCGACCCTACGAGCAGTACTTC. Translation gives CASSRDQRPYEQYF.

This clone was counted once. The genes are TRBV7-8 and TRBJ1-4; 10 nucleotides match TRBD1. The trim removed 5 bases at V and 3 bases at J, leaving 12 bases unmatched. The germline V gene encodes CDR1 SGHVS and CDR2 FQNEAQ. The CDR3 has 18 residues. The CDR3 DNA reads as TGTGCCAGCAGCACAGACAGGGGGCGAGGTTCACCTAATGAAAAACTGTTTTTT. Translation: CASSTDRGRGSPNEKLFF.

V usage is TRBV4-3 and J usage is TRBJ1-5; possibly TRBD1 for D (5 bases). The CDR3 has 15 residues. Germline assignment: CDR1 LGHNA and CDR2 YSLEER. Between the trimmed V and J ends, which lost 0 bases and 8 bases, there was a span of 14 bases. The CDR3 DNA is TGCGCCAGCAGCCAAGAAGAGGGGAAATGGGAGCCCCAGCATTTT. As protein: CASSQEEGKWEPQHF.

The J gene is TRBJ2-1, the V gene TRBV27, with 10 bases lining up with TRBD2. V was pared by 6 bases and J by 0 bases, with 2 bases of the junction left unmatched. Germline values: CDR1 MNHEY, CDR2 SMNVEV (reference sequence). The CDR3 loop spans 15 amino acids. This chain's CDR3 is CASSLAGVSYNEQFF. CDR3 coding DNA: TGTGCCAGCAGCCTAGCGGGAGTCTCCTACAATGAGCAGTTCTTC.